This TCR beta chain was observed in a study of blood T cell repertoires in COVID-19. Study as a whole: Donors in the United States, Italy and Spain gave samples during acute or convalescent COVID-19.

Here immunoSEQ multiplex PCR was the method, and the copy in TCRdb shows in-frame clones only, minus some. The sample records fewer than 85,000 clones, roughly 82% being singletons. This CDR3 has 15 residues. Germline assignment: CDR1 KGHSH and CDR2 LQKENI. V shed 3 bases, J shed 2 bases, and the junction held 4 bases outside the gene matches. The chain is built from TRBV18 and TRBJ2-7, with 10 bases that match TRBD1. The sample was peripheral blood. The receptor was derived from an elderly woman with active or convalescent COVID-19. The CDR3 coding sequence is TGTGCCAGCTCACCCCGGACAGGGGGGACCTACGAGCAGTACTTC. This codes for CASSPRTGGTYEQYF.